The T cell receptor (beta chain) under discussion was sequenced for a study of cytomegalovirus exposure and HLA in healthy donors. Findings and caveats of the study: The tendency of first-cohort TCR clusters to co-occur in the 130 or so validation repertoires was identified by a subsequent analysis.

Profiled with immunoSEQ multiplex PCR; TCRdb holds only in-frame clones, not every one. The sample lists some 130,000 clones, around four fifths seen once, with about 32% in the top ten. The CDR3 is 15 amino acids. CDR1 is SNHLY, CDR2 FYNNEI, per germline. The trim removed 8 bases at V and 1 base at J, leaving 7 bases unmatched. While the first cohort had several hundred subjects, the donors belonged to the separate validation cohort of fewer than 150 subjects. Regarding this clone: What it binds is unknown.

The sequencing input was PBMCs. The TCR sequence derives from a man aged 25 to 40 in good health and CMV-seropositive. The chain links TRBV2 to TRBJ2-3; 9 positions agree with TRBD2. The CDR3 bases are TGTGCCAGCCTGGGGATAGCGGGGGGCACAGATACGCAGTATTTT. This codes for CASLGIAGGTDTQYF.